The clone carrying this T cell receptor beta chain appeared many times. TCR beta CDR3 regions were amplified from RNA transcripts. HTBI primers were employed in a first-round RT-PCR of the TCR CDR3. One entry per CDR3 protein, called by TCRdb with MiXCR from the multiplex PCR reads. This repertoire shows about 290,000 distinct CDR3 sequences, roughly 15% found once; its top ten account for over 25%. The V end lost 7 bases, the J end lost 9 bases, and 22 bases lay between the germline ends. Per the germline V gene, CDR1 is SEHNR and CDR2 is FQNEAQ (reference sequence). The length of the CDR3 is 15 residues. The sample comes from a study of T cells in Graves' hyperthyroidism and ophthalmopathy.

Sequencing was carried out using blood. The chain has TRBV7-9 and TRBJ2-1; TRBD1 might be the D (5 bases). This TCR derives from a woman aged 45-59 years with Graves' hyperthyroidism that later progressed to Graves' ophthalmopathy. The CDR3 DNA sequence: TGTGCCAGCACCTCCCCCCCGACAGACCTGGGTGAGCAGTTCTTC. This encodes CASTSPPTDLGEQFF.